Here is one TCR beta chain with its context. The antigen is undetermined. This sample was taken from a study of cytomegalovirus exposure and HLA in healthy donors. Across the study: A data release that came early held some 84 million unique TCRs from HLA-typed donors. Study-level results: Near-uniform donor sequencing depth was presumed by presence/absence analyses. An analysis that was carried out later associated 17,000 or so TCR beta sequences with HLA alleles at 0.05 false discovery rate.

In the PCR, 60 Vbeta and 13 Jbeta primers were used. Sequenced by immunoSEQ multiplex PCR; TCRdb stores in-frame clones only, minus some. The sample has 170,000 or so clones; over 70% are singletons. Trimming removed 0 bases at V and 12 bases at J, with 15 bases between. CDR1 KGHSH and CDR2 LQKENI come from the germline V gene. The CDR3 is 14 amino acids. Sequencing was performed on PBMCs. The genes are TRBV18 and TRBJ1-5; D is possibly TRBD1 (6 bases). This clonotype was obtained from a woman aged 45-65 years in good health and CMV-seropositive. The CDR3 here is CASSPPEQAGDQHF. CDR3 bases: TGTGCCAGCTCACCACCGGAACAGGCAGGGGACCAGCATTTT.